Listed here are 27 T cell receptor beta chains from one sample, sequenced in a study of naive and memory T cell subsets. The beta constant-region primer was an equimolar mix of two oligonucleotides covering TRBC1 and TRBC2. Each CDR3 protein is one row after TCRdb ran MiXCR on the UMI-ligation and nested PCR reads. The table has about 80,000 distinct CDR3 sequences, around 13% seen once. The specimen sequenced was central memory CD4+ T cells from blood. The receptors originated from a human donor in good health.

This chain links TRBV5-1 with TRBJ2-1; D may match TRBD1 or TRBD2 (6 bases each). Germline values: CDR1 SGHRS, CDR2 YFSETQ. This CDR3 contains 13 residues. Trimming stripped 1 base from V and 8 bases from J, with 10 bases between. Here the CDR3 reads CASSLRRGDEQFF. The CDR3 nucleotides are TGCGCCAGCAGCTTGAGAAGGGGGGATGAGCAGTTCTTC.

In its sample, this clonotype was seen many times. The rearrangement joins TRBV7-2 to TRBJ1-6; 7 nucleotides line up with TRBD1. The CDR3 sequence is 13 residues long. Germline V gene data show CDR1 as SGHTA and CDR2 as FQGNSA. Unmatched junction bases numbered 8, after V lost 3 bases and J lost 15 bases. The CDR3: CASSFDREGLLHF. The CDR3 DNA reads as TGTGCCAGCAGCTTTGACAGGGAAGGACTCCTCCACTTT.

V and J are TRBV3-1 and TRBJ1-1; D gene ambiguous. From germline, CDR1 is LGHDT and CDR2 YNNKEL (reference sequence). The CDR3 has 13 amino acids. V was cut by 0 bases and J by 1 base, with 3 bases left in between. The CDR3 loop is CASSQEGNTEAFF. As DNA, the CDR3 is TGTGCCAGCAGCCAAGAAGGGAACACTGAAGCTTTCTTT. Full variable domain (missing parts from reference TRBV3-1 and TRBJ1-1): DTAVSQTPKYLVTQMGNDKSIKCEQNLGHDTMYWYKQDSKKFLKIMFSYNNKELIINETVPNRFSPKSPDKAHLNLHINSLELGDSAVYFCASSQEGNTEAFFGQGTRLTVV.

The rearrangement uses TRBV7-6 and TRBJ2-6; no firm D call. Germline loops: CDR1 SGHVS, CDR2 FNYEAQ. Deletions cut 6 bases from V and 1 base from J, with 4 bases between. The CDR3 spans 13 residues. The chain's CDR3 is CASSQSGANVLTF. In DNA form, the CDR3 reads TGTGCCAGCAGTCAATCTGGGGCCAACGTCCTGACTTTC.

The V call is TRBV28, the J call TRBJ1-2; D unresolved. V dropped 6 bases and J dropped 6 bases, with 8 bases sitting between them. The germline V gene encodes CDR1 MDHEN and CDR2 SYDVKM. This CDR3 contains 11 residues. CDR3: CASSRSHGYTF. The DNA for the CDR3 is TGTGCCAGCAGCAGGTCCCATGGCTACACCTTC.

This clonotype showed up just a few times. The rearrangement joins TRBV10-3 to TRBJ2-5; 13 nucleotides agree with TRBD2. Germline V CDR1 and CDR2: ENHRY, SYGVKD. The CDR3 is 17 residues long. J was trimmed by 5 bases and V by 10 bases; bases with no gene match: 16. CDR3 in DNA: TGTGCCACCGCACCCTCCACTAGCGGGAGGGTTGGGGAGACCCAGTACTTC. The encoded protein is CATAPSTSGRVGETQYF.

The chain joins TRBV10-3 to TRBJ2-3; TRBD2 might be the D (6 bases). The germline V and J ends were trimmed by 6 bases and 6 bases, with 10 bases remaining between them. CDR1 is ENHRY and CDR2 is SYGVKD in the germline V gene. This CDR3 is built from 12 residues. CDR3 bases: TGTGCCATCAGCGGGAGTGAGGATACGCAGTATTTT. Amino acid sequence: CAISGSEDTQYF.

This rearrangement joins TRBV4-3 to TRBJ2-1; a possible D gene is TRBD2 (6 bases). V dropped 8 bases and J dropped 8 bases, with 19 bases sitting between them. Germline V gives CDR1 LGHNA, CDR2 YSLEER. This CDR3 has 14 amino acids. The chain's CDR3 is CASLGSAGLYEQFF. The CDR3 DNA reads TGCGCCAGCCTCGGCTCGGCGGGGCTGTATGAGCAGTTCTTC.

This chain connects TRBV7-9 to TRBJ1-6, with a possible D match to TRBD1 (5 bases). Germline CDR1 is SEHNR and CDR2 is FQNEAQ (reference sequence). Trimming removed 5 bases at V and 9 bases at J, with 11 bases between. This CDR3 comprises 13 residues. The DNA for the CDR3 is TGTGCCAGCAGCCGAACCGGGGGTTCACCCCTCCACTTT. Encoded protein: CASSRTGGSPLHF.

This clonotype was detected many times. The chain is built from TRBV7-6 and TRBJ2-7; 8 bases map to TRBD2. The CDR3 runs to 14 residues. Unmatched junction bases numbered 9, after V lost 5 bases and J lost 6 bases. In germline, CDR1 is SGHVS, CDR2 FNYEAQ. CDR3 bases: TGTGCCAGCAGCCCCGGGACTAGGTCGAGCGAGCAGTACTTC. It yields the protein CASSPGTRSSEQYF.

The chain couples TRBV6-5 to TRBJ1-1; no definite D call. The CDR3 length is 13 residues. V was pared by 5 bases and J by 2 bases, with 9 bases between. CDR1 and CDR2 (germline): MNHEY, SVGAGI. The CDR3 protein is CASSPSSNTEAFF. Written as DNA, the CDR3 is TGTGCCAGCAGTCCCTCTAGCAACACTGAAGCTTTCTTT.

This clonotype was counted between two and nine times. The chain has TRBV9 and TRBJ2-2; D uncertain. CDR3 length: 16 amino acids. The germline CDR1 and CDR2 sequences are SGDLS and YYNGEE. V was cut by 0 bases and J by 0 bases, with 9 bases left in between. CDR3 in DNA: TGTGCCAGCAGCGTAGCCCTGGGCGCGAACACCGGGGAGCTGTTTTTT. Translation gives CASSVALGANTGELFF.

CDR3 residues: CASSFGLAGVNEQFF. DNA for the CDR3: TGTGCCAGCAGCTTTGGTCTAGCGGGAGTGAATGAGCAGTTCTTC. The chain joins TRBV7-8 to TRBJ2-1, with 10 bases that match TRBD2. This CDR3 contains 15 residues. The V gene's germline CDR1 is SGHVS and CDR2 FQNEAQ. V was pared by 3 bases and J by 7 bases, with 6 bases of the junction left unmatched.

This clonotype occurred a few times. The chain combines TRBV29-1 with TRBJ2-2; D ambiguous. This CDR3 is built from 13 residues. From germline, CDR1 is SQVTM and CDR2 ANQGSEA. V was shortened by 3 bases and J by 0 bases, with 5 bases between the two germline ends. CDR3 DNA sequence: TGCAGCGTTGACAGGACGAACACCGGGGAGCTGTTTTTT. Its translation: CSVDRTNTGELFF.

This clonotype has just a few counts. CDR3: CASSSPDIGTDTQYF. CDR3 in DNA: TGTGCCAGCAGCTCCCCAGACATAGGCACAGATACGCAGTATTTT. The V and J genes are TRBV9 and TRBJ2-3, with D unresolved. V lost 4 bases, J lost 1 base, and 13 bases lay in between. The V gene's germline CDR1 is SGDLS and CDR2 YYNGEE. This CDR3 contains 15 residues.

This clonotype was observed many times. J is TRBJ1-2 and V is TRBV5-1, with D hard to call. Germline-derived CDR1 and CDR2 are SGHRS and YFSETQ. The length of the CDR3 is 16 residues. Trimming took 1 base from V and 5 from J, leaving 18 bases between them. In DNA form, the CDR3 reads TGCGCCAGCAGCTTGTCCGGCACTCTATCCCCATATGGCTACACCTTC. As protein: CASSLSGTLSPYGYTF. Full variable domain (rest looked up from reference TRBV5-1 and TRBJ1-2): KAGVTQTPRYLIKTRGQQVTLSCSPISGHRSVSWYQQTPGQGLQFLFEYFSETQRNKGNFPGRFSGRQFSNSRSEMNVSTLELGDSALYLCASSLSGTLSPYGYTFGSGTRLTVV.

The V call is TRBV6-1, the J call TRBJ2-7, with D perhaps TRBD1 (6 bases). The CDR3 has 12 residues. Germline CDR1 and CDR2: MNHNS and SASEGT. V gave up 7 bases and J gave up 4 bases, with 11 bases separating them. The chain's CDR3 is CASINREYEQYF. In DNA, the CDR3 is TGTGCCAGCATCAACAGGGAGTACGAGCAGTACTTC.

In its sample, this clonotype was seen a few times. V and J are TRBV5-4 and TRBJ2-1; 7 bases fit TRBD2. Germline CDR1 reads SGHNT; CDR2 reads YYREEE (reference sequence). This CDR3 has 15 residues. Trimming took 0 bases from V and 4 from J; bases not matched to a gene: 4. The CDR3 here is CASSLGSSGYNEQFF. CDR3 coding DNA: TGTGCCAGCAGCTTGGGCTCTAGCGGATACAATGAGCAGTTCTTC.

This chain uses TRBV28 with TRBJ2-7; 8 nucleotides agree with TRBD1. The CDR3 runs to 13 residues. Germline CDR1 is MDHEN and CDR2 is SYDVKM. Germline trimming cut 5 bases from V and 4 bases from J; bases unmatched to any gene: 4. Here the CDR3 DNA reads TGTGCCAGCAGTGGACAGGGACGGTACGAGCAGTACTTC. It encodes CASSGQGRYEQYF.

This rearrangement joins TRBV27 to TRBJ1-6, with 9 nucleotides matching TRBD1. Germline CDR1 and CDR2: MNHEY and SMNVEV (reference sequence). The CDR3 is made up of 14 amino acids. Losses at the gene ends were 6 bases for V and 10 bases for J; bases not matched to a gene: 7. CDR3 sequence: CASRSGTGSSPLHF. CDR3 in DNA: TGTGCCAGCAGGTCCGGGACAGGGTCCTCACCCCTCCACTTT.

This clonotype turned up a few times. The chain has TRBV14 and TRBJ1-6, with no clear D. CDR1 is SGHDN and CDR2 is FVKESK in the germline V gene. V lost 0 bases, J lost 6 bases, and 9 bases lay in between. This CDR3 is built from 15 residues. This CDR3 reads CASSQDRPPNSPLHF. The CDR3, as DNA: TGTGCCAGCAGCCAAGATAGACCGCCTAATTCACCCCTCCACTTT.

The sample holds a few counts of this clonotype. The chain carries TRBV5-1 and TRBJ1-3, with D possibly being TRBD1 (5 bases). The CDR3 spans 17 residues. CDR1 and CDR2 (germline): SGHRS, YFSETQ. V was shortened by 0 bases and J by 0 bases, with 13 bases between the two germline ends. CDR3 protein: CASSLEWRGNSGNTIYF. The DNA of the CDR3 is TGCGCCAGCAGCTTGGAATGGAGGGGAAACTCTGGAAACACCATATATTTT.

The V call is TRBV5-1, the J call TRBJ2-7, with 7 bases matching TRBD1. V gave up 3 bases and J gave up 3 bases; unmatched junction bases: 3. CDR3 length equals 13 residues. Germline loops: CDR1 SGHRS, CDR2 YFSETQ. The CDR3 loop is CASSWTGSYEQYF. The CDR3, as DNA: TGCGCCAGCAGCTGGACAGGAAGCTACGAGCAGTACTTC.

This clonotype was seen a few times. The chain has TRBV10-2 and TRBJ2-7; 9 nucleotides align to TRBD2. Germline V gives CDR1 WSHSY, CDR2 SAAADI. The CDR3 runs 15 residues. The V segment lost 6 bases and the J segment 0 bases; nucleotides outside the gene matches: 6. The CDR3, as DNA: TGCGCCAGCAGCGTAGCGGGGGACCTCTCCTACGAGCAGTACTTC. As protein: CASSVAGDLSYEQYF.

This clonotype was counted ten times or more. The chain carries TRBV9 and TRBJ2-1; tentatively, D is TRBD2 (6 bases). CDR1 and CDR2 from the germline V gene are SGDLS and YYNGEE. CDR3 length equals 16 residues. Trimming took off 3 bases at V and 2 bases at J, with 15 bases between the two ends. The CDR3 here is CASSALGGFAYNEQFF. CDR3 sequence (DNA): TGTGCCAGCAGCGCCCTTGGGGGGTTCGCCTACAATGAGCAGTTCTTC. The entire variable domain, with the rest obtained from reference TRBV9 and TRBJ2-1, is as follows: DSGVTQTPKHLITATGQRVTLRCSPRSGDLSVYWYQQSLDQGLQFLIQYYNGEERAKGNILERFSAQQFPDLHSELNLSSLELGDSALYFCASSALGGFAYNEQFFGPGTRLTVL.

This clonotype turned up a few times. J is TRBJ2-6 and V is TRBV2; D is unclear. The CDR3 length is 15 residues. V was pared by 3 bases and J by 2 bases, with 8 bases between. Germline V lookup: CDR1 SNHLY, CDR2 FYNNEI. The CDR3 DNA reads as TGTGCCAGCAGTGACTGGGTCGCTGGGGCCAACGTCCTGACTTTC. Amino acid sequence: CASSDWVAGANVLTF.

In its sample, this clonotype was seen a few times. This chain connects TRBV3-1 to TRBJ2-2; 10 positions match TRBD2. This CDR3 has 19 residues. Germline V gene lookup returns CDR1 LGHDT and CDR2 YNNKEL (reference sequence). V shed 4 bases, J shed 5 bases, and the junction held 16 bases outside the gene matches. CDR3 protein: CASSPAWELAGVSTGELFF. The CDR3 DNA follows: TGTGCCAGCAGCCCGGCCTGGGAGCTAGCGGGAGTGTCGACCGGGGAGCTGTTTTTT. The full variable domain, rest sourced from reference TRBV3-1 and TRBJ2-2, is DTAVSQTPKYLVTQMGNDKSIKCEQNLGHDTMYWYKQDSKKFLKIMFSYNNKELIINETVPNRFSPKSPDKAHLNLHINSLELGDSAVYFCASSPAWELAGVSTGELFFGEGSRLTVL.